This T cell receptor (beta chain) derives from a study of blood T cell repertoires in COVID-19. Study-wide background: Whether acute or convalescent, the COVID-19 samples came from the United States, Italy and Spain.

How the authors handled the data: Reference gene primers were amplified, and this amplification served to estimate nucleated cell counts. The repertoire was sequenced with immunoSEQ multiplex PCR; TCRdb's copy has only in-frame clones and lacks some. From that table come the V and J calls and clone size; the DNA was used to work out D and trimming. The repertoire holds about 10,000 clones, nearly 90% seen once, with around a tenth in the top ten. The CDR3 length is 14 residues. J was trimmed by 0 bases and V by 7 bases; bases with no gene match: 4. Germline CDR1 MDHEN, CDR2 SYDVKM. The sample comprised peripheral blood. The chain links TRBV28 to TRBJ1-2; 8 nucleotides match TRBD1. This TCR was recovered from a human donor in a cohort sampled during active COVID-19. The CDR3 region has the DNA TGTGCCAGCACCCCGGACAGGGCTAACTATGGCTACACCTTC. Protein product: CASTPDRANYGYTF.